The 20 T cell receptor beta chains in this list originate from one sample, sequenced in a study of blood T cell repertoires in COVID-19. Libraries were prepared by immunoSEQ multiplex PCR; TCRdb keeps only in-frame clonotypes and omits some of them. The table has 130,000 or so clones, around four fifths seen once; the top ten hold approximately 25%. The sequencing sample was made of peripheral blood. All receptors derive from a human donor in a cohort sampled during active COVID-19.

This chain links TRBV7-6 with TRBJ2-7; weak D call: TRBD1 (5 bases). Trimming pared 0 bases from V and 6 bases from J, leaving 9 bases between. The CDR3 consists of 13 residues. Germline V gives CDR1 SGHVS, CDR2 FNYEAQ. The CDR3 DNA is TGTGCCAGCAGCTTAGCGCAGGGTCGCGAGCAGTACTTC. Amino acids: CASSLAQGREQYF.

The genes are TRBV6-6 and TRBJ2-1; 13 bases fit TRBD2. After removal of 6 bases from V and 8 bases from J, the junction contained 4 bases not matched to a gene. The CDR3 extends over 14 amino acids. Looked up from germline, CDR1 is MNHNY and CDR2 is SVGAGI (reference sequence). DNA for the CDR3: TGTGCCAGCAGGTGGACTAGCGGGGGCGATGAGCAGTTCTTC. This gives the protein CASRWTSGGDEQFF.

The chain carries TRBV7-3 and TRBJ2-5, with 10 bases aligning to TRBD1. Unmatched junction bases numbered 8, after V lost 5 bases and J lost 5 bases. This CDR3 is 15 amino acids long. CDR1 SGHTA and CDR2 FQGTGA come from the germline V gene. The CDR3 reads CASSKTGGAGETQYF. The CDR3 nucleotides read TGTGCCAGCAGCAAGACAGGGGGCGCAGGGGAGACCCAGTACTTC.

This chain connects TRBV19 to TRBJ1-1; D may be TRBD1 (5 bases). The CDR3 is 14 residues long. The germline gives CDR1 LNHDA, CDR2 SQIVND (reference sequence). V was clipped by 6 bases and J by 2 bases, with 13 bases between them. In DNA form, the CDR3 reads TGTGCCAGTAGGTTAGGCAGGGTTAACACTGAAGCTTTCTTT. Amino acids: CASRLGRVNTEAFF.

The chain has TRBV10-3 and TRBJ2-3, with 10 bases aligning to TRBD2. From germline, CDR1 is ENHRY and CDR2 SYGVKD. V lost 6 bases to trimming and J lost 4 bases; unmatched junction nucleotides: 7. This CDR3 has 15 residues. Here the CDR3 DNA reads TGTGCCATCAGAGCGGGAGGGCTGGAGGCAGATACGCAGTATTTT. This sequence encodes CAIRAGGLEADTQYF.

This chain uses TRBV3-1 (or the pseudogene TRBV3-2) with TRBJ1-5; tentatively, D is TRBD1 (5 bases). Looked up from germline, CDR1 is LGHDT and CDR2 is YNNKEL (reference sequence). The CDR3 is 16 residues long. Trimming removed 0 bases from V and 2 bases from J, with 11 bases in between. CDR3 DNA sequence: TGTGCCAGCAGCCAAGATTGGGGCGTCGGCAATCAGCCCCAGCATTTT. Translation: CASSQDWGVGNQPQHF.

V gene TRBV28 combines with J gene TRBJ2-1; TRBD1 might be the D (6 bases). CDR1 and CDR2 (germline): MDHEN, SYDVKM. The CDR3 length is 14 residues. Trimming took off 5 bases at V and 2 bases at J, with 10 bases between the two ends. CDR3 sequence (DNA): TGTGCCAGCAGTCCTAGGACAGCCTACAATGAGCAGTTCTTC. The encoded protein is CASSPRTAYNEQFF.

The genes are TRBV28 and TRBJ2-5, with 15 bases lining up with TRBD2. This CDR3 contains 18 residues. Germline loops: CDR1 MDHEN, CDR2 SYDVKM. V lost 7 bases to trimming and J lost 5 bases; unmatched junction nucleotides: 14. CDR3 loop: CASTGPGTSGRRGETQYF. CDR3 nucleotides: TGTGCCAGCACCGGACCCGGGACTAGCGGGAGGAGGGGTGAGACCCAGTACTTC.

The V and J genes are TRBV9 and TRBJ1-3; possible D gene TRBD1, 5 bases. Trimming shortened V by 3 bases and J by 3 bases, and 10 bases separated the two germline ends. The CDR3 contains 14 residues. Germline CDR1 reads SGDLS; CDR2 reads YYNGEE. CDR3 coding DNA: TGTGCCAGCAGCGCCCCAGGGTTTGGAAACACCATATATTTT. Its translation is CASSAPGFGNTIYF.

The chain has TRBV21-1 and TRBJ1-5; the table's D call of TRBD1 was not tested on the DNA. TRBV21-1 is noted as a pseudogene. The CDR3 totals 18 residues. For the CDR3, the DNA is TGTGCCAGCAGCACCCACAGGGGTGTAAGGGATAGCAATCAGCCCCAGCATTTT. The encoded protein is CASSTHRGVRDSNQPQHF.

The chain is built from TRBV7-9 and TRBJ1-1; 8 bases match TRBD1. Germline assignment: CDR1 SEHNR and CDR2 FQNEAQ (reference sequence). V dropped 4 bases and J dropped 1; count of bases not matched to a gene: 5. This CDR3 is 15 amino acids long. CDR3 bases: TGTGCCAGCAGCTCAAGACAGGGGTCGAACACTGAAGCTTTCTTT. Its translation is CASSSRQGSNTEAFF. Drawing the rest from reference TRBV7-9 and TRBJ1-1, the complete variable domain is DTGVSQNPRHKITKRGQNVTFRCDPISEHNRLYWYRQTLGQGPEFLTYFQNEAQLEKSRLLSDRFSAERPKGSFSTLEIQRTEQGDSAMYLCASSSRQGSNTEAFFGQGTRLTVV.

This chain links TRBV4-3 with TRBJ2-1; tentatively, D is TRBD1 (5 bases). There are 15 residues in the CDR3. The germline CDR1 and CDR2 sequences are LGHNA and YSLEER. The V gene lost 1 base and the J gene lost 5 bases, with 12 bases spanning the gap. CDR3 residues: CASSQARGVDNEQFF. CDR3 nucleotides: TGCGCCAGCAGCCAAGCTAGGGGCGTAGACAATGAGCAGTTCTTC.

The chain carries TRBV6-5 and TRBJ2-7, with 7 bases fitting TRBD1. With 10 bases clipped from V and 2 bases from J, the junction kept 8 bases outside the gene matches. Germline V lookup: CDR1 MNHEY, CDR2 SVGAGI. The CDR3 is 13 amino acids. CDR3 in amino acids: CATGRTGTYEQYF. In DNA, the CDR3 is TGTGCCACAGGAAGGACAGGCACCTACGAGCAGTACTTC.

CDR3 DNA sequence: TGTGCCAGCAGCTTAGGCCAGTCTAATTCACCCCTCCACTTT. It is translated as CASSLGQSNSPLHF. V gene TRBV7-9 combines with J gene TRBJ1-6; the D is unclear. The CDR3 loop spans 14 amino acids. V was pared by 1 base and J by 6 bases, with 7 bases between. Germline loops: CDR1 SEHNR, CDR2 FQNEAQ (reference sequence).

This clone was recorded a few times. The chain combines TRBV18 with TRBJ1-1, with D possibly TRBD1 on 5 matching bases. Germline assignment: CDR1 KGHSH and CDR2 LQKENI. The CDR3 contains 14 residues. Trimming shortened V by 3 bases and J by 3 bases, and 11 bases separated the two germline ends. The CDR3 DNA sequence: TGTGCCAGCTCACCTCTCCCGGGGGACACTGAAGCTTTCTTT. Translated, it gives CASSPLPGDTEAFF.

The CDR3 region has the DNA TGCAGCGTGAAGACAGGGTTTTTTGAGCAGTTCTTC. Translated: CSVKTGFFEQFF. The chain joins TRBV29-1 to TRBJ2-1, with 7 bases aligning to TRBD1. The germline V gene encodes CDR1 SQVTM and CDR2 ANQGSEA. The CDR3 covers 12 residues. V was pared by 6 bases and J by 9 bases, with 8 bases of the junction left unmatched.

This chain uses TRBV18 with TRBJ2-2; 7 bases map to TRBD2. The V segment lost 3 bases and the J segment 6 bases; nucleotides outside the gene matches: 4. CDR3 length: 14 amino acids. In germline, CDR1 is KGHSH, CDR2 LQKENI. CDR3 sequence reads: CASSPRGSPGELFF. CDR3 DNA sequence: TGTGCCAGCTCACCGCGCGGGAGCCCCGGGGAGCTGTTTTTT.

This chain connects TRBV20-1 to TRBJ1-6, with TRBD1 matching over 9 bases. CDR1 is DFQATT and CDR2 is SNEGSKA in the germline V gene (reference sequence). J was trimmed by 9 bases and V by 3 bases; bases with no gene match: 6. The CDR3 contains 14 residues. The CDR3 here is CSASRTGAGSPLHF. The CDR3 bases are TGCAGTGCTAGTAGGACAGGGGCCGGTTCACCCCTCCACTTT.

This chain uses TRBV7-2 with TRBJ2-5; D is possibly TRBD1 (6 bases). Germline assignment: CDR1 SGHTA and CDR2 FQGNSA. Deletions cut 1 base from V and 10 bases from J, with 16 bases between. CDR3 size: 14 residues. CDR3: CASSLDETGIGQYF. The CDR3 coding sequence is TGTGCCAGCAGCTTAGATGAGACAGGAATCGGCCAGTACTTC.

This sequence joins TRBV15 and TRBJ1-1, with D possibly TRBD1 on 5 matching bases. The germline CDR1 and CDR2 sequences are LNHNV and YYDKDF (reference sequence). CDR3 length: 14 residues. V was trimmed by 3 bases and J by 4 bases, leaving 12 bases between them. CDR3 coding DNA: TGTGCCACCAGCAGTGGGACTCGGAGCACTGAAGCTTTCTTT. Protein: CATSSGTRSTEAFF.